This T cell receptor beta chain is from a study of CD8 T cells in Susac syndrome. Germline lookup yields CDR1 DFQATT and CDR2 SNEGSKA (reference sequence). The CDR3 is 13 residues long. With respect to this clonotype: The germline gene is not matched at one end of the junction; a read error may be the cause.

The authors sequenced TCR beta from blood CD8+ and CD4+ T cells. The RNA, roughly 0.5 to 1 ug, was put through reverse transcription using random hexamers. One entry per CDR3 protein, called by TCRdb with MiXCR from the immunoSEQ multiplex PCR reads. The repertoire holds approximately 170,000 distinct CDR3 sequences, with about 91% as singletons. The sample taken for sequencing was CD4+ T cells from PBMCs. The V gene is TRBV20-1, the J gene TRBJ1-1, with unresolved D. This receptor was identified in a human donor in good health. This chain's CDR3 is CCAREDPNTEAFF. The DNA for the CDR3 is TGCTGTGCTAGAGAAGACCCGAACACTGAAGCTTTCTTT.